This TCR beta chain was identified during a study of T cells in Graves' hyperthyroidism and ophthalmopathy. Findings of the study overall: Most thyroid clonotypes that were expanded above 0.001 also turned up in blood. Ophthalmopathy cases were set apart from stable hyperthyroidism by a 13 V-J model.

The germline V and J ends were trimmed by 4 bases and 5 bases, with 11 bases remaining between them. This CDR3 is 14 amino acids long. Looked up from germline, CDR1 is LNHDA and CDR2 is SQIVND (reference sequence). RNA transcripts yielded amplified TCR beta CDR3 regions. Using the HTBI primer set, a first-round RT-PCR was run on the TCR CDR3. TCRdb reanalysed the multiplex PCR reads using MiXCR and keeps one entry per CDR3 protein. The table includes about 500,000 distinct CDR3 sequences, roughly 18% detected once. Based on clinical symptoms, serum thyroxine and TRAb, thyroid ultrasound and orbital computed tomography, diagnoses were reached. As for this clonotype: Its antigen is not known.

The chain is built from TRBV19 and TRBJ1-4; D is uncertain. The receptor's source is a woman in her late teens or twenties with Graves' ophthalmopathy. Material: blood. The CDR3 sequence: CASSRTPPNEKLFF. CDR3 bases: TGTGCCAGTAGTAGAACCCCGCCGAATGAAAAACTGTTTTTT.